This note documents a single T cell receptor (beta chain) sequence. Its antigen remains unknown. This sample is part of a study of T-cell memory formation after mild COVID-19. Study-wide results and limits: Researchers report contracting CD4+ clones mostly in CM and EM, with CD8+ clones in EMRA. Among clones peaking at day 37 in the second wave, SARS-CoV-2 specificity remained unconfirmed.

TCRdb processed the 5' RACE reads anew with MiXCR; each CDR3 protein has one entry. Here the sample spans roughly 350,000 distinct CDR3 sequences, roughly 15% being singletons. The length of the CDR3 is 14 residues. V shed 7 bases, J shed 0 bases, and the junction held 6 bases outside the gene matches. The V gene's germline CDR1 is SQVTM and CDR2 ANQGSEA. The J gene is TRBJ1-5, the V gene TRBV29-1; the match to TRBD1 covers 7 bases. The TCR sequence derives from a man aged 18 to 29 who had mild COVID-19 (a few samples of this study predate the infection). Cell type and time point are not known. Material for sequencing was PBMCs or a T cell subset sorted from them (not recorded which). CDR3 amino acids: CSARQGDSNQPQHF. The CDR3 DNA follows: TGCAGCGCTAGACAGGGAGATAGCAATCAGCCCCAGCATTTT.